This T cell receptor (beta chain) appears in the sequencing data of a study of blood T cells in healthy people across ages (dated by TCRdb to between 2014 and 2017). Study-level background: In model experiments, roughly one uniquely barcoded TCR beta cDNA molecule per two T cells was captured by template switching. Donors were grouped into four age groups: young (average approximately 16 years), middle-aged (approximately 41), aged (approximately 67) and long-lived (about 89). Two additional independent replicas of 1 million unique cDNA reads from the same blood draw were analyzed for two donors (one aged 18 to 30 and one aged 80 or older). The study measured age-related changes in TCR beta repertoire diversity using deep sequencing normalized with unique cDNA molecular identifiers. To avoid experimental bias, donors of different ages were spread randomly across the sequencing lanes.

This clonotype was seen a handful of times. Its antigen remains undetermined. Base qualities are not at hand, and no much larger clone is one base apart. Libraries were made using 5' RACE. Sequencing used an Illumina HiSeq 2500. A second PCR of roughly 7 to 11 cycles was performed with a sample-barcoded 5' primer and a J-beta primer mix. A template-switch 5' adaptor carrying 12 random nucleotides introduced a unique molecular identifier onto each TCR beta cDNA molecule. At least 2.5 million CDR3-containing paired-end reads were obtained from each sample. All of the RNA was converted into first-strand cDNA using the Mint cDNA synthesis kit, with a TRBC-specific oligonucleotide serving as the primer. After uracil-DNA glycosylase treatment, a first 18-cycle PCR used universal primers M1SS and BC2_uni_R on all cDNA. The study's own analysis went as follows. For normalization, 1 million high-quality reads, each with a distinct molecular identifier, were randomly selected from each sample. Reads with shared molecular identifiers were discarded instead of being binned into consensus sequences. CDR3 identification, clonotype clustering and error correction used MiTCR with a Q25 quality threshold and the strictest error-elimination algorithm. Lower-bound total TCR beta diversity was estimated with a nonparametric unseen species model using Euler transformation. The public reads were reprocessed in TCRdb via fastp at Q25 and MiXCR, keeping in-frame beta chains. One record per CDR3 amino acid sequence lists the most common genes and DNA. The V and J calls reflect TCRdb's pipeline rather than the authors' work. The table for this sample lists some 1,500,000 distinct CDR3 sequences; about 45% of them were counted only once. The top ten constitute over 3.5% of the sample.

The trim is 2 bases for V and 2 bases for J, with a gap of 10 bases between the germline ends. The cysteine opens and the phenylalanine closes a CDR3 of 14 amino acids. The CDR3 DNA has 42 bases and is translated from base 1. From the germline V gene, CDR1 is SGHRS and CDR2 is YFSETQ. Overall results and qualifications from the work: Since profiling was done on bulk unsorted PBMCs, naive and antigen-experienced compartments could not be conclusively compared. Compared with the aged group, more naive CD4+ T cells, fewer expanded clones and increased TCR diversity were shown by the long-lived group, suggesting age selection. Estimates of total diversity from one million sequenced T cells were regarded as lower bounds and underestimates. There was a strong correlation between observed TCR beta diversity and the percentage of naive T cells measured by flow cytometry. Because the CMV infection status of the donors was unknown, age-related changes in expanded clonotypes may potentially have been confounded. Observed TCR beta diversity per million T cells fell roughly linearly with age, and a significant reduction was already apparent by age around 40.

Systemically healthy Caucasian individuals from Russia, approximately 39 in total and aged roughly 6 to 95 years, were included as donors. Around 9.8 milliliters of peripheral blood were collected from each donor into EDTA-treated Vacutainer tubes. Ficoll-Paque density-gradient centrifugation was used to isolate PBMCs, with at least 6 million per sample. Trizol reagent was used to extract total RNA from PBMCs, with at least 6 micrograms per sample. For every donor, flow cytometry on a PBMC aliquot measured the percentage of naive CD45RAhigh/CD27high T cells. The chain is encoded by TRBV5-1 joined to TRBJ2-5; tentative D gene TRBD1, with 5 bases matching. Sequencing was carried out using blood. The clonotype comes from a woman under 30 in good health. The base sequence is TGCGCCAGCAGCTTTAGGACACAGCAAGAGACCCAGTACTTC. This gives the protein CASSFRTQQETQYF.